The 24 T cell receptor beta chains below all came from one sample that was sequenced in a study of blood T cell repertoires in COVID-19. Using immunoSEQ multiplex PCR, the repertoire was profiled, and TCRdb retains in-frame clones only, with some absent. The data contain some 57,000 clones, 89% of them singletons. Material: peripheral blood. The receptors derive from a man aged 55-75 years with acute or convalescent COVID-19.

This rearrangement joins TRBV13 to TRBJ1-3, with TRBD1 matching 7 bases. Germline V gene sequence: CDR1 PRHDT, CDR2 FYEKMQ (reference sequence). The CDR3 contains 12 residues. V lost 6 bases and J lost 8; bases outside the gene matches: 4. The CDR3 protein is CASRRQGDTIYF. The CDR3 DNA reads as TGTGCCAGCAGACGACAGGGTGACACCATATATTTT.

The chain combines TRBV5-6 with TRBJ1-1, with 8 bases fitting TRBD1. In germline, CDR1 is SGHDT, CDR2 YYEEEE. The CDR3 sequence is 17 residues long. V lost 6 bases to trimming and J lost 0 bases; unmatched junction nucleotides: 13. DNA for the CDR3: TGTGCCAGCATATCTATGGACAGGGTTTTGATGAACACTGAAGCTTTCTTT. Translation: CASISMDRVLMNTEAFF.

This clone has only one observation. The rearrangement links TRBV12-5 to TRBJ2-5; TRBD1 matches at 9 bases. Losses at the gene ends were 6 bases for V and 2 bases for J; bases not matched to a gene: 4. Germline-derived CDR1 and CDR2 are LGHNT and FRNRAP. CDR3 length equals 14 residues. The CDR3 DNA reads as TGTGCTAGTGGCCCCGGGACAGGGCAAGAGACCCAGTACTTC. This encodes CASGPGTGQETQYF.

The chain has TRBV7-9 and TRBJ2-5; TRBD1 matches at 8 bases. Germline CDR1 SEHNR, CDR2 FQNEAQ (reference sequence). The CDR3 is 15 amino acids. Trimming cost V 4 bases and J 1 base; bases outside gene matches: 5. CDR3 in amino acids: CASSSGTGTQETQYF. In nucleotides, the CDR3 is TGTGCCAGCAGCTCAGGGACAGGCACCCAAGAGACCCAGTACTTC.

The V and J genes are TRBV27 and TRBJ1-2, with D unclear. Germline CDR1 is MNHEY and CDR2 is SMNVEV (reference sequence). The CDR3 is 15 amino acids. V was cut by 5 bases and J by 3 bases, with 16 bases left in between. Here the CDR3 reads CASSPLTPEDYGYTF. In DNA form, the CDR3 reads TGTGCCAGCAGTCCCCTGACCCCGGAGGACTATGGCTACACCTTC.

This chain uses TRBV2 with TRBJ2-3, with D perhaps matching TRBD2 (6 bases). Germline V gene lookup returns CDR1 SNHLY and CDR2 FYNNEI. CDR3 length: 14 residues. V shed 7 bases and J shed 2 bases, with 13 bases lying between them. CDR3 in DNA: TGTGCCAGCAATGGGGGGTCACTCACAGATACGCAGTATTTT. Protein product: CASNGGSLTDTQYF.

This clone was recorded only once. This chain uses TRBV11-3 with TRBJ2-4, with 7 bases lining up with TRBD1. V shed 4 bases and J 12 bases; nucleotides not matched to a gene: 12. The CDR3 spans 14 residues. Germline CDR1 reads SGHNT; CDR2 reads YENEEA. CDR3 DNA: TGTGCCAGCAGCTCCGCGGACATCCCAGGGGGTCAGTACTTC. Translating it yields CASSSADIPGGQYF.

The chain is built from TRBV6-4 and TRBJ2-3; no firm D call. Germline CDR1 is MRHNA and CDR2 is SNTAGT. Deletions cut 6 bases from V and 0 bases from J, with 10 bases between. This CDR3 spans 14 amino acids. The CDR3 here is CASSVTPSTDTQYF. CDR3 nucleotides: TGTGCCAGCAGCGTGACTCCGAGCACAGATACGCAGTATTTT.

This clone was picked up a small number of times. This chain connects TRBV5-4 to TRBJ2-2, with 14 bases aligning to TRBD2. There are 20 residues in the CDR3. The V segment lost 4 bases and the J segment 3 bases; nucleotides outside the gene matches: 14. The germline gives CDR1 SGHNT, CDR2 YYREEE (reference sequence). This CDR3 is CASSKWTSGGSWVDTGELFF. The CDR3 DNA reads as TGTGCCAGCAGCAAATGGACTAGCGGGGGGTCTTGGGTTGACACCGGGGAGCTGTTTTTT.

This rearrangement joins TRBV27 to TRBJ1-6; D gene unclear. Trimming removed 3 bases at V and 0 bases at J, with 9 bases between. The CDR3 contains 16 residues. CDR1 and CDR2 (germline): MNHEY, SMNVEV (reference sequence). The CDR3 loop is CASSFLPSSYNSPLHF. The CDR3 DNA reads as TGTGCCAGCAGTTTCCTACCGAGCTCCTATAATTCACCCCTCCACTTT.

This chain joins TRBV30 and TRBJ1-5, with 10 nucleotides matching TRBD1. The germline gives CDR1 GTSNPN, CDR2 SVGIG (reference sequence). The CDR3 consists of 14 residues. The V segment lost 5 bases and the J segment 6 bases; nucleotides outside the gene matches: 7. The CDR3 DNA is TGTGCCTGGGAGAAATGGACAGGGGGTCAGCCCCAGCATTTT. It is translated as CAWEKWTGGQPQHF. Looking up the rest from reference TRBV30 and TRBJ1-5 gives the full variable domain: SQTIHQWPATLVQPVGSPLSLECTVEGTSNPNLYWYRQAAGRGLQLLFYSVGIGQISSEVPQNLSASRPQDRQFILSSKKLLLSDSGFYLCAWEKWTGGQPQHFGDGTRLSIL.

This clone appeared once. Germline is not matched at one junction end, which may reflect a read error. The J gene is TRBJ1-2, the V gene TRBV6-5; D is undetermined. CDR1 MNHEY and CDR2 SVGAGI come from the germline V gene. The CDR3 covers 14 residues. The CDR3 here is CASSYMGSNYGCTF. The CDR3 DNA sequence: TGTGCCAGCAGTTACATGGGGAGCAACTATGGCTGCACCTTC.

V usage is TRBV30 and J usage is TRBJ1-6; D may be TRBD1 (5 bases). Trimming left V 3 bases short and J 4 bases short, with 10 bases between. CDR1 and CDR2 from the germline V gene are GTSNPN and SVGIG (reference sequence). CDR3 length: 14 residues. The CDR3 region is CAWRSGGYNSPLHF. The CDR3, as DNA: TGTGCCTGGAGATCCGGGGGTTATAATTCACCCCTCCACTTT. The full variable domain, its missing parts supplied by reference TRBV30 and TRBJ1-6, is SQTIHQWPATLVQPVGSPLSLECTVEGTSNPNLYWYRQAAGRGLQLLFYSVGIGQISSEVPQNLSASRPQDRQFILSSKKLLLSDSGFYLCAWRSGGYNSPLHFGNGTRLTVT.

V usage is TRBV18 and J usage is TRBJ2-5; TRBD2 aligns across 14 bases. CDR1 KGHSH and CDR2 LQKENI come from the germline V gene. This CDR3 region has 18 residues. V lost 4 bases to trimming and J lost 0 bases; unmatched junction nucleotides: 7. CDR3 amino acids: CASSLGLAGGSNQETQYF. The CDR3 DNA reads TGTGCCAGCTCACTAGGACTAGCGGGGGGATCGAACCAAGAGACCCAGTACTTC.

CDR3 coding DNA: TGTGCCAGCAGTGGCGCGAGTGGCTATGGCTACACCTTC. Encoded protein: CASSGASGYGYTF. The V gene is TRBV2, the J gene TRBJ1-2; no reliable D call. V was trimmed by 4 bases and J by 4 bases, leaving 10 bases between them. Germline lookup yields CDR1 SNHLY and CDR2 FYNNEI. This CDR3 comprises 13 residues.

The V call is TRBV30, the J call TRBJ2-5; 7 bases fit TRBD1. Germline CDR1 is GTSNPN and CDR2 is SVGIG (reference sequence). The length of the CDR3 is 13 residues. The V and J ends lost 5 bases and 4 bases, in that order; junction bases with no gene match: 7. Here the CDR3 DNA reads TGTGCCTGGGGACCAGGGGGACGAGAGACCCAGTACTTC. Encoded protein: CAWGPGGRETQYF. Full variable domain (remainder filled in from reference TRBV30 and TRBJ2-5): SQTIHQWPATLVQPVGSPLSLECTVEGTSNPNLYWYRQAAGRGLQLLFYSVGIGQISSEVPQNLSASRPQDRQFILSSKKLLLSDSGFYLCAWGPGGRETQYFGPGTRLLVL.

The CDR3 is CAISGGGGNQPQHF. In DNA form, the CDR3 reads TGTGCCATCAGTGGCGGTGGCGGCAATCAGCCCCAGCATTTT. The rearrangement joins TRBV10-3 to TRBJ1-5; D uncertain. This CDR3 spans 14 amino acids. V lost 4 bases and J 2 bases, leaving 9 bases between the germline ends. The germline V gene has CDR1 ENHRY and CDR2 SYGVKD.

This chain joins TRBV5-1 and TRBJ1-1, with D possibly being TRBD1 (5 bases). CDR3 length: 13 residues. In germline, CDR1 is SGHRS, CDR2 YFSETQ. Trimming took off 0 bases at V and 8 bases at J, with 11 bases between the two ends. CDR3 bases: TGCGCCAGCAGCTTGGGGGCAGGGCGGGAAGCTTTCTTT. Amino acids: CASSLGAGREAFF.

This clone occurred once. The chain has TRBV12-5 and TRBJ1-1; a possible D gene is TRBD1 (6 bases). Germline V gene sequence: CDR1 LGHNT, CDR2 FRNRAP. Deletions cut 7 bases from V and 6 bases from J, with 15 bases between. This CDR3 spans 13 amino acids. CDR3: CASASRGGSEAFF. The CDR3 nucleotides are TGTGCTAGTGCCTCGAGGGGGGGGTCTGAAGCTTTCTTT.

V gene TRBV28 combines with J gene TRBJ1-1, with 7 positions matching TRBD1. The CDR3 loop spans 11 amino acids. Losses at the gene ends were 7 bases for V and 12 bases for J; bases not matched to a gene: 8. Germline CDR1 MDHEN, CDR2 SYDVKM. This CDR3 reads CASTAGGWPFF. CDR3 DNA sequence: TGTGCCAGCACCGCAGGGGGTTGGCCTTTCTTT.

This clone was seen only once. The CDR3 nucleotides are TGCGCCAGCAGGGAACAGGAGAACACTGAAGCTTTCTTT. This codes for CASREQENTEAFF. The chain combines TRBV5-1 with TRBJ1-1; D might be TRBD1 (5 bases). V was pared by 5 bases and J by 1 base, with 9 bases between. Germline V lookup: CDR1 SGHRS, CDR2 YFSETQ. The CDR3 is 13 residues long.

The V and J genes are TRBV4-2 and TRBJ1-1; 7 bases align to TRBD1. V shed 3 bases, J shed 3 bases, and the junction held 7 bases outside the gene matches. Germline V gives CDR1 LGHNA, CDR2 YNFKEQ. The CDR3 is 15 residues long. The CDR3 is CASSQWRGRDTEAFF. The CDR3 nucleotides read TGTGCCAGCAGCCAGTGGAGGGGGCGCGACACTGAAGCTTTCTTT.

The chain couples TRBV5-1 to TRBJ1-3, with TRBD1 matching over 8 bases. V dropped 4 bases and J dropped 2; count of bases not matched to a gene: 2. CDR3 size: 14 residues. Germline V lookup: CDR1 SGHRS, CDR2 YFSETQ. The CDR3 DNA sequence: TGCGCCAGCAGCGAGACAGGGGCTGGAAACACCATATATTTT. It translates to CASSETGAGNTIYF.

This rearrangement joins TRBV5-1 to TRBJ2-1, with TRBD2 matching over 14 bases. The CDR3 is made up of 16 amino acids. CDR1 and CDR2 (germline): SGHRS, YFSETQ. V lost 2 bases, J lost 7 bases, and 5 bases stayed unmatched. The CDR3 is CASSFGTSGGLNEQFF. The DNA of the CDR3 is TGCGCCAGCAGCTTCGGGACTAGCGGGGGCCTGAATGAGCAGTTCTTC.